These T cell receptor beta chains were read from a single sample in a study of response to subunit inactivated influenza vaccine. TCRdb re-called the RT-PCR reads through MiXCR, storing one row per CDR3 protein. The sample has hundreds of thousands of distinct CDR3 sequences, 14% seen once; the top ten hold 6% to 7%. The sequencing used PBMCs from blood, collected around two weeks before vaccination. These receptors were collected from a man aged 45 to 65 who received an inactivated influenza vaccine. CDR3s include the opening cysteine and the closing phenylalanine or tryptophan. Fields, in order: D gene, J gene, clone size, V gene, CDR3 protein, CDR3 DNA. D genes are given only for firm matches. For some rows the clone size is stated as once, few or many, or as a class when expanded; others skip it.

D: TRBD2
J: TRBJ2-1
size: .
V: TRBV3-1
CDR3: CASSQVPGSGRWQFF
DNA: TGTGCCAGCAGCCAAGTGCCGGGTAGCGGGAGATGGCAGTTCTTC

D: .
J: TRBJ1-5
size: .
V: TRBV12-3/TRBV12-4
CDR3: CARSLDGGNQPQHF
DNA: TGTGCCAGAAGTTTAGATGGGGGCAATCAGCCCCAGCATTTT

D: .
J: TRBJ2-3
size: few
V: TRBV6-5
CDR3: CASSSQRVPDTQYF
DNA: TGTGCCAGCAGTTCCCAAAGGGTTCCAGATACGCAGTATTTT

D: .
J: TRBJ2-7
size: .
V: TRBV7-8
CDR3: CASSLIGRTGLFEQYF
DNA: TGTGCCAGCAGCTTAATTGGCCGCACAGGTTTGTTTGAGCAGTACTTC

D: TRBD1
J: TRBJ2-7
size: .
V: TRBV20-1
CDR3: CSASSLGQGYEQYF
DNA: TGCAGTGCCTCCAGCCTAGGACAGGGCTACGAGCAGTACTTC

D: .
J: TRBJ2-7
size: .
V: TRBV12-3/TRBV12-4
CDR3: CASSFRGRAGYEQYF
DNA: TGTGCCAGCAGTTTCAGGGGAAGGGCGGGCTACGAGCAGTACTTC

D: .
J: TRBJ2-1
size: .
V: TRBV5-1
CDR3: CASSVRSGSNEQFF
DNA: TGCGCCAGCAGCGTGCGTTCGGGGTCAAATGAGCAGTTCTTC

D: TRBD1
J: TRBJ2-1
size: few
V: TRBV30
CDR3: CAWGTGPRNEQFF
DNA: TGTGCCTGGGGGACAGGCCCTCGCAATGAGCAGTTCTTC

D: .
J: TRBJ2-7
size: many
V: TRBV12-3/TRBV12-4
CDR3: CASSWQGESYEQYF
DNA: TGTGCCAGCAGTTGGCAGGGAGAGTCCTACGAGCAGTACTTC

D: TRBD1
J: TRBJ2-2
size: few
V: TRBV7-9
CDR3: CASIFTGDMAGELFF
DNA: TGTGCCAGCATCTTCACAGGGGACATGGCCGGGGAGCTGTTTTTT

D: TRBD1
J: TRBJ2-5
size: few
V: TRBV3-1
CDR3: CASSRGQVHGETQYF
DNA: TGTGCCAGCAGCCGAGGACAGGTTCACGGGGAGACCCAGTACTTC

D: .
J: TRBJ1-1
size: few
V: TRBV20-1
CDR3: CSADAGTMNTEAFF
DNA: TGCAGCGCCGACGCCGGGACAATGAACACTGAAGCTTTCTTT

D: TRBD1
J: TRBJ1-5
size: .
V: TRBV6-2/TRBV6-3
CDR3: CASKEGASNQPQHF
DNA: TGTGCCAGCAAAGAGGGGGCCAGCAATCAGCCCCAGCATTTT

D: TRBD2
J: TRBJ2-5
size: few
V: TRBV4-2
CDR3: CASSQEGLAETQYF
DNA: TGTGCCAGCAGCCAAGAAGGACTAGCGGAGACCCAGTACTTC

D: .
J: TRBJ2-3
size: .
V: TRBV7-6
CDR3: CASSLTAGFTDTQYF
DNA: TGTGCCAGCAGCTTGACGGCTGGGTTCACAGATACGCAGTATTTT

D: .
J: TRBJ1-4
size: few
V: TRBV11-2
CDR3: CASRKSEKLFF
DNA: TGTGCCAGCAGGAAGAGCGAAAAACTGTTTTTT

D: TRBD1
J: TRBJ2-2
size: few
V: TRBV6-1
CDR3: CASKRQGIAGELFF
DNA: TGTGCCAGCAAGAGACAGGGGATCGCCGGGGAGCTGTTTTTT

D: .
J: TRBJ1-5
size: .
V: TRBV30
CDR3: CAWSSNSNQPQHF
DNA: TGTGCCTGGAGCAGCAATAGCAATCAGCCCCAGCATTTT

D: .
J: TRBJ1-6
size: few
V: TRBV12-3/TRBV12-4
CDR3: CASSLGFRGYSPLHF
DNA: TGTGCCAGCAGTTTAGGATTCAGGGGTTATTCACCCCTCCACTTT

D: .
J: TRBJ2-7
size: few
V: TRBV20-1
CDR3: CSADGVSYEQYF
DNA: TGCAGTGCGGATGGGGTCTCCTACGAGCAGTACTTC

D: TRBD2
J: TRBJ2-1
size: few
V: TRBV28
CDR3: CASSLPGLAGGRGEQFF
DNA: TGTGCCAGCAGTTTGCCTGGACTAGCGGGAGGGAGGGGTGAGCAGTTCTTC

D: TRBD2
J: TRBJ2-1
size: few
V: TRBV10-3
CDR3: CAISETREHNEQFF
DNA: TGTGCCATCAGTGAGACGCGGGAGCACAATGAGCAGTTCTTC

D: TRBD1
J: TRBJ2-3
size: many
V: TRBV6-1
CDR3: CASRTGQGTTQYF
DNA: TGTGCCAGCAGGACGGGACAGGGTACTACGCAGTATTTT

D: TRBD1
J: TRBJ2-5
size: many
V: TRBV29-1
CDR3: CSVTGGPYQETQYF
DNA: TGCAGCGTGACAGGGGGCCCGTACCAAGAGACCCAGTACTTC

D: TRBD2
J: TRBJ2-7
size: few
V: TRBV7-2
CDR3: CASSFLSGTSSYEQYF
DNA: TGTGCCAGCAGCTTCCTTAGCGGGACCAGCTCCTACGAGCAGTACTTC

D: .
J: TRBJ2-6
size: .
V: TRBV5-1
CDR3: CASSVGGSTGANVLTF
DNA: TGCGCCAGCAGCGTAGGGGGGTCGACTGGGGCCAACGTCCTGACTTTC

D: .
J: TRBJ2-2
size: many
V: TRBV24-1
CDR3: CATSDFRHEEAGELFF
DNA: TGTGCCACCAGTGATTTCAGGCACGAAGAGGCCGGGGAGCTGTTTTTT

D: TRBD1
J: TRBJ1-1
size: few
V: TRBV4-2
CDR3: CASSPEPGTAYEAFF
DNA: TGTGCCAGCAGCCCTGAGCCCGGGACAGCCTATGAAGCTTTCTTT

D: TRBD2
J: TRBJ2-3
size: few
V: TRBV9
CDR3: CASSVELAGEGDTQYF
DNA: TGTGCCAGCAGCGTAGAACTAGCGGGAGAGGGAGATACGCAGTATTTT

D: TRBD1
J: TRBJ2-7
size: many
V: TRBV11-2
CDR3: CASSLEQGALGEQYF
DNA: TGTGCCAGCAGCTTAGAGCAGGGGGCGCTTGGGGAGCAGTACTTC

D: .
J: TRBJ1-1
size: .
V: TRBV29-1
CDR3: CSFSPSVEAFF
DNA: TGCAGCTTCTCCCCGTCTGTTGAAGCTTTCTTT

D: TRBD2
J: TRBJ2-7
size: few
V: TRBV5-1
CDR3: CASSSFRRETYEQYF
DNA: TGCGCCAGCAGCTCCTTCCGGCGGGAGACCTACGAGCAGTACTTC

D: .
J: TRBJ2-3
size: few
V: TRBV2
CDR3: CASSGDGLVKQYF
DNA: TGTGCCAGCAGTGGGGATGGGCTTGTTAAGCAGTATTTT

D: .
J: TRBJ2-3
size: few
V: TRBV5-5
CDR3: CASSLTDGYLTDTQYF
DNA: TGTGCCAGCAGCTTAACGGACGGGTATCTCACAGATACGCAGTATTTT

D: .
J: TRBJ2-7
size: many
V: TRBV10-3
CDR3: CAISESWGAYYEQYF
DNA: TGTGCCATCAGTGAGTCTTGGGGCGCCTACTACGAGCAGTACTTC

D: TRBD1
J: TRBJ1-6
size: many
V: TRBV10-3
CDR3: CAISTQWGGQGNSPLHF
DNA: TGTGCCATCAGTACCCAGTGGGGGGGACAGGGAAATTCACCCCTCCACTTT

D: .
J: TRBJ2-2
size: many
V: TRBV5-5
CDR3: CASSTGHGSIGELFF
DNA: TGTGCCAGCAGCACGGGACATGGGAGTATCGGGGAGCTGTTTTTT

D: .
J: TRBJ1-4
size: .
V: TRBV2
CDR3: CASRGTWDEKLFF
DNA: TGTGCCAGCAGAGGGACTTGGGATGAAAAACTGTTTTTT

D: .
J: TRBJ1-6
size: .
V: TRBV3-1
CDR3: CASSQGLPAYNSPLHF
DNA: TGTGCCAGCAGCCAAGGGCTCCCAGCCTATAATTCACCCCTCCACTTT

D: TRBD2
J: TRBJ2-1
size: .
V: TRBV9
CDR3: CASSTHLAGPGNEQFF
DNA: TGTGCCAGCAGCACCCACCTAGCGGGACCGGGCAATGAGCAGTTCTTC

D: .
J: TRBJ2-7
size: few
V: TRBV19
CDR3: CASSMRAYRSVVYEQYF
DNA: TGTGCCAGTAGTATGCGTGCCTACAGGTCAGTGGTTTACGAGCAGTACTTC

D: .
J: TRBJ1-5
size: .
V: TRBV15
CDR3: CATSRDRFSNQPQHF
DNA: TGTGCCACCAGCAGGGATAGATTCAGCAATCAGCCCCAGCATTTT

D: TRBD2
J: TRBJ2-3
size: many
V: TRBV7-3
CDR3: CASSFLAGEKDTQYF
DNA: TGTGCCAGCAGCTTCTTAGCGGGAGAAAAAGATACGCAGTATTTT

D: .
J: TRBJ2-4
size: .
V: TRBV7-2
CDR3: CASSLVTSRGSDIQYF
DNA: TGTGCCAGCAGCTTAGTCACTAGTCGTGGTAGTGACATTCAGTACTTC

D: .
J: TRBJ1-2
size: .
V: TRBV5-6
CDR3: CASSPSGQLVYGYTF
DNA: TGTGCCAGCAGCCCCTCGGGACAACTAGTCTATGGCTACACCTTC

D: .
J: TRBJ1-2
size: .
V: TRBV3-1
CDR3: CASSNVWRGGYGYTF
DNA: TGTGCCAGCAGCAACGTGTGGCGGGGCGGCTATGGCTACACCTTC

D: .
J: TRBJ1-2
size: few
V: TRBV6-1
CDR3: CASSPGGGADYTF
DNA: TGTGCCAGCAGCCCCGGCGGGGGCGCGGACTACACCTTC

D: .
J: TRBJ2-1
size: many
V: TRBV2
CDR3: CASREEDSYNEQFF
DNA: TGTGCCAGCAGGGAGGAAGACAGCTACAATGAGCAGTTCTTC

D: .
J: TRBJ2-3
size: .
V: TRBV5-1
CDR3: CASRVASGDDTQYF
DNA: TGCGCCAGCAGGGTGGCCAGCGGAGACGATACGCAGTATTTT

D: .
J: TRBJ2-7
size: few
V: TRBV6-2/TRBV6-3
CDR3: CASSYRRTAFIYEQYF
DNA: TGTGCCAGCAGTTACAGGAGGACGGCGTTTATTTACGAGCAGTACTTC

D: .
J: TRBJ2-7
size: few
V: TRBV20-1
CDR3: CSAKNTGTYSYEQYF
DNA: TGCAGTGCTAAGAATACCGGGACGTACTCCTACGAGCAGTACTTC

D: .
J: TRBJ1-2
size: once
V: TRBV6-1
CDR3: CASSRNLPGAAGYTF
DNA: TGTGCCAGCAGCCGAAACCTGCCGGGGGCGGCTGGCTACACCTTC